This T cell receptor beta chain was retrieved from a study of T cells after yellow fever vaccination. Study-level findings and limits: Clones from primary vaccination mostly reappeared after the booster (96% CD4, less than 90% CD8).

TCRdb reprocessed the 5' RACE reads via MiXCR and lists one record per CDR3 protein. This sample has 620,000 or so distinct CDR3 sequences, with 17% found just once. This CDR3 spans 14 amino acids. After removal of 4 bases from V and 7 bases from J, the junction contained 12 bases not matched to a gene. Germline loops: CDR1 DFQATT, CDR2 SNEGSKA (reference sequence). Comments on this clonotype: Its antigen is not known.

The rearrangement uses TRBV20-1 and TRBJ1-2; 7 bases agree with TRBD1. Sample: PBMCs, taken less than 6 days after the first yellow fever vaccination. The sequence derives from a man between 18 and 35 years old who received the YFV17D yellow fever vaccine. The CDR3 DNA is TGCAGTGCTACCAAGGGGAGGGGGCAAGGTGGCTACACCTTC. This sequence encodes CSATKGRGQGGYTF.